These 4 T cell receptor beta chains came from one sample sequenced in a study of beta chain features in type 1 diabetes. The entirety of the isolated RNA underwent reverse transcription, so expressed TCRB transcripts were sequenced. TCRdb's copy holds only in-frame clones and misses some; the assay was immunoSEQ multiplex PCR. Of around 50,000 clones listed, roughly 48% are singletons. Their antigens remain unidentified. Broader study findings: Significant though moderate, a shortening of TCRB CDR3s appeared in all four CD4+ subsets of Type 1 diabetes patients.

Sequencing used stem cell memory CD4+ T cells from blood. The receptors derive from a man aged 25 to 40 with type 1 diabetes.

This clone was seen only once. This chain joins TRBV27 and TRBJ2-7; maybe TRBD2 (6 bases). V was trimmed by 4 bases and J by 1 base, leaving 11 bases between them. Germline V CDR1 and CDR2: MNHEY, SMNVEV (reference sequence). The length of the CDR3 is 14 residues. CDR3 sequence: CASSSGGGSYEQYF. DNA of the CDR3: TGTGCCAGCAGTTCCGGCGGAGGGTCCTACGAGCAGTACTTC.

The V and J genes are TRBV4-3 and TRBJ2-3; D is undetermined. Germline CDR1 and CDR2: LGHNA and YSLEER. The V gene lost 4 bases and the J gene lost 4 bases, with 12 bases spanning the gap. The CDR3 is 14 residues long. The CDR3, as DNA: TGCGCCAGCAGCCGCGTCGGAGTCTCAGATACGCAGTATTTT. Protein: CASSRVGVSDTQYF.

Only a few counts were recorded for this clone. The gene calls are TRBV29-1 and TRBJ2-3; TRBD2 matches 12 bases. V lost 7 bases to trimming and J lost 8 bases; unmatched junction nucleotides: 13. CDR3 length: 15 residues. CDR1 is SQVTM, CDR2 ANQGSEA, per germline. DNA for the CDR3: TGCAGCGCCCGGACTAGCGGGACCAGCAGGGGTACGCAGTATTTT. Translation: CSARTSGTSRGTQYF.

CDR3 nucleotide sequence: TGTGCCAGCCAGGGCTTAGGGAACACTGAAGCTTTCTTT. This codes for CASQGLGNTEAFF. V usage is TRBV10-3 and J usage is TRBJ1-1, with D possibly matching TRBD1 (5 bases). Germline CDR1 is ENHRY and CDR2 is SYGVKD. The CDR3 is 13 residues long. Trimming shortened V by 10 bases and J by 1 base, and 13 bases separated the two germline ends.